Sequencing of this TCR beta chain was carried out in a study of OX40 agonist ivuxolimab in advanced cancers. In the study overall: Ivuxolimab was a fully human IgG2 agonistic monoclonal antibody targeting the costimulatory receptor OX40 (CD134). Patients were allowed to have had prior anti-PD-1, anti-PD-L1 or anti-CTLA-4 therapy, and 40% of the dose-escalation patients had previously received checkpoint inhibitors. Among the roughly 52 dose-escalation patients, approximately 20 had hepatocellular carcinoma, approximately 15 melanoma, 9 renal cell carcinoma and 9 head and neck cancer. Partial responses occurred in three dose-escalation patients: two with cutaneous melanoma and one with hepatocellular carcinoma. The purpose of peripheral TCRbeta sequencing was to test whether ivuxolimab changed TCR sequence diversity and led to clonal T-cell expansion. Intravenous ivuxolimab was administered to patients every 2 weeks at six dose levels: 0.01, 0.1, 0.3, 1.5, 3 and 10 mg/kg. The paper describes the monotherapy dose-escalation part (N ≈ 52 patients) of the phase I trial of ivuxolimab. In the dose-escalation cohort, approximately 80% of patients were male, and the mean age was 60 years with a range of roughly 23 to 79.

Overall study results and their limits: In the 0.1-3.0 mg/kg groups, partial responders were among the patients with the lowest normalized peripheral clonal expansion, particularly in CD8+ T cells. Clonal expansion of both CD4+ and CD8+ blood T cells was observed from baseline to week 6 at doses 0.1 to 3.0 mg/kg. Antigen specificity was not determined for the clonally expanded peripheral T cells. After ivuxolimab, CD8+ T cells had more expanded clones than CD4+ T cells on average. Low levels of normalized T-cell clonal expansion were also seen in some patients who did not respond.

Patients with autoimmune disease history or receiving systemic immunosuppression were excluded from the trial. Peripheral blood for TCR sequencing was collected from all dose cohorts at baseline, on cycle 4 day 1, and on cycle 7 day 1. The samples were taken from a phase I, first-in-human, multicenter, open-label dose-escalation trial of ivuxolimab. Adults with locally advanced or metastatic melanoma, renal cell carcinoma, hepatocellular carcinoma or head and neck squamous cell carcinoma were enrolled in the trial. Before TCR sequencing, CD4+ T cells and CD8+ T cells from peripheral blood were sorted into separate populations. The CDR3 numbers 15 residues from cysteine through phenylalanine. The CDR3 DNA has 45 bases and is translated from base 1. Looking up the germline V gene (reference sequence) yields CDR1 LNHDA and CDR2 SQIVND. Deletion took 4 bases off V and 9 bases off J, with a span of 21 bases between the germline ends.

Genomic DNA was extracted from sorted cells for sequencing of the TCRbeta CDR3 region. TCRbeta CDR3 regions were sequenced using the immunoSEQ Assay. TCRdb's version of the immuneACCESS table is confined to in-frame rearrangements and falls short of the full clone set. An unresolved V gene accounts for under half of the shortfall where checked; the remainder is of unknown origin. For this sample the table gives around 61,000 clones, of which about four fifths were detected only once. 5% of the sample is held by the ten biggest clonotypes. As for this clone: Its antigen has not been determined. Per-nucleotide qualities are absent, and no much larger clonotype sits a single base away.

The rearrangement combines TRBV19 with TRBJ1-2, with no confident D gene call. This TCR came from an adult with an advanced solid tumor such as melanoma, head and neck, liver or kidney cancer. The sample here was CD4+ or CD8+ T cells sorted from blood, taken in a trial of the OX40 agonist ivuxolimab. The CDR3 has the sequence CASSTPFIGATSYTF. The nucleotides are TGTGCCAGTAGTACCCCCTTCATTGGCGCCACAAGCTACACCTTC.